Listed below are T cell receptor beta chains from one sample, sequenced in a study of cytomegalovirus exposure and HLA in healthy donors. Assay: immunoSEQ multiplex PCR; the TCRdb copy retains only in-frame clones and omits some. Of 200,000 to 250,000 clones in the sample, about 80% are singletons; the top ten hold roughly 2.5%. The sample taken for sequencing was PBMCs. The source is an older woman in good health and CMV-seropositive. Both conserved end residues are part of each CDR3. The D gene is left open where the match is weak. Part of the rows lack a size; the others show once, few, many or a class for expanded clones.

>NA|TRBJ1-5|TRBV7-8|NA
CASSLSGNQPQHF
TGTGCCAGCAGCTTATCCGGGAATCAGCCCCAGCATTTT
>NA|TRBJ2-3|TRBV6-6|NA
CASSFPLELNTDTQYF
TGTGCCAGCAGTTTCCCGCTTGAGCTTAACACAGATACGCAGTATTTT
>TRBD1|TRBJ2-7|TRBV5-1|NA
CASSLNGRGYEQYF
TGCGCCAGCAGCTTGAACGGCAGGGGGTACGAGCAGTACTTC
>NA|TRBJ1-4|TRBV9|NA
CASSAELTEKNEKLFF
TGTGCCAGCAGCGCCGAATTAACAGAGAAGAATGAAAAACTGTTTTTT
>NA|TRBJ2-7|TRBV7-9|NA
CASSLSSYEQYF
TGTGCCAGCAGCTTGTCGTCCTACGAGCAGTACTTC
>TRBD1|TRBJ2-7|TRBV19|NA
CAEVRTGRPYEQYF
TGTGCAGAAGTCCGGACAGGGAGACCCTACGAGCAGTACTTC
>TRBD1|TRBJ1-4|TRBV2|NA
CASSVGQGAFEKLFF
TGTGCCAGCAGTGTGGGACAGGGGGCTTTTGAAAAACTGTTTTTT
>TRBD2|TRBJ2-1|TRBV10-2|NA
CASRTSGSSEQFF
TGCGCCAGCAGGACTAGCGGGAGTAGTGAGCAGTTCTTC
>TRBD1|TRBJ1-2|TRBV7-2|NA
CASSSGQGYGYTF
TGTGCCAGCAGCTCGGGACAGGGTTATGGCTACACCTTC
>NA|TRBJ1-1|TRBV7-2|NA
CASSLVVGANTEAFF
TGTGCCAGCAGCTTAGTGGTGGGCGCGAATACTGAAGCTTTCTTT
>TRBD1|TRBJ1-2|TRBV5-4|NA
CASSFEGQPWRGYTF
TGTGCCAGCAGCTTCGAGGGACAGCCTTGGAGGGGCTACACCTTC
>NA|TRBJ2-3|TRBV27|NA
CASSFTIRADTQYF
TGTGCCAGCAGTTTTACCATCAGGGCTGATACGCAGTATTTT
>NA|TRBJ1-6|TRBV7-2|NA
CASSLVTGVNSPLHF
TGTGCCAGCAGCTTAGTGACAGGCGTTAATTCACCCCTCCACTTT
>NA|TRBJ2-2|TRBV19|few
CASSIVGLMDGELFF
TGTGCCAGTAGTATAGTGGGGCTGATGGACGGGGAGCTGTTTTTT
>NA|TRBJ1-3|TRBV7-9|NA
CASSLRSGTIYF
TGTGCCAGCAGCTTAAGGAGCGGCACCATATATTTT
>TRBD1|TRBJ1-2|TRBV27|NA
CASSPGGTWGYTF
TGTGCCAGCAGTCCAGGGGGGACTTGGGGCTACACCTTC
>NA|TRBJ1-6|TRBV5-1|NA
CASSLTSSGEYNSPLHF
TGCGCCAGCAGCCTCACTTCATCGGGGGAGTATAATTCACCCCTCCACTTT
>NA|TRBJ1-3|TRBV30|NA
CAWCRGSGNTIYF
TGTGCCTGGTGCCGGGGCTCTGGAAACACCATATATTTT
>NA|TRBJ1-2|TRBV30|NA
CAWSINGGVVNYGYTF
TGTGCCTGGAGCATCAACGGGGGTGTAGTTAACTATGGCTACACCTTC
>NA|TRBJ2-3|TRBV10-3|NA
CAISPPGERSTDTQYF
TGTGCCATCAGCCCCCCGGGGGAGCGGAGCACAGATACGCAGTATTTT
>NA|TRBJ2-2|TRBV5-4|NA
CASSLAGGQRPGELFF
TGTGCCAGCAGCTTGGCCGGCGGACAGCGCCCCGGGGAGCTGTTTTTT
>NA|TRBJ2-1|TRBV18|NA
CASSPMTRTHEQFF
TGTGCCAGCTCACCTATGACTAGGACCCATGAGCAGTTCTTC
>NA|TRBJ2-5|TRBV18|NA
CASSPLEETQYF
TGTGCCAGCTCACCCCTAGAAGAGACCCAGTACTTC
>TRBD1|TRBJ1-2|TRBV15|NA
CATSRARTGVYGYTF
TGTGCCACCAGCAGAGCGAGGACAGGGGTCTATGGCTACACCTTC
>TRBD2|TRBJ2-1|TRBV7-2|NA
CASSNPSGYNEQFF
TGTGCCAGCAGCAACCCTAGCGGATACAATGAGCAGTTCTTC
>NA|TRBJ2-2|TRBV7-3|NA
CASSLGLGGTGELFF
TGTGCCAGCAGCTTAGGGTTGGGAGGCACCGGGGAGCTGTTTTTT
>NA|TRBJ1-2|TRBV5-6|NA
CASRRQVSNYGYTF
TGTGCCAGCAGACGACAGGTTTCGAACTATGGCTACACCTTC
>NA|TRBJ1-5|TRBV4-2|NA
CASSQVGRADQPQHF
TGTGCCAGCAGCCAAGTTGGGAGGGCCGATCAGCCCCAGCATTTT
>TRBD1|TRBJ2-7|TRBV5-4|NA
CASSSRGPEQYF
TGTGCCAGCAGCTCCAGGGGGCCCGAGCAGTACTTC
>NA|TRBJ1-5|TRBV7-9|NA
CASSLAQYQPQHF
TGTGCCAGCAGCTTAGCCCAGTATCAGCCCCAGCATTTT
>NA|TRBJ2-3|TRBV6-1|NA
CASSGHRKMDTQYF
TGTGCCAGCAGTGGACACAGGAAAATGGATACGCAGTATTTT
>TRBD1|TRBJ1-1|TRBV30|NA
CAWSSTGGGGEAFF
TGTGCCTGGAGTTCAACAGGGGGCGGGGGTGAAGCTTTCTTT
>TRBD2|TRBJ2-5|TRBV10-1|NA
CASSEAAGGKETQYF
TGCGCCAGCAGTGAGGCTGCGGGAGGTAAAGAGACCCAGTACTTC
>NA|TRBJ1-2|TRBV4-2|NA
CASSQDPQGNYGYTF
TGTGCCAGCAGCCAAGATCCCCAGGGAAACTATGGCTACACCTTC
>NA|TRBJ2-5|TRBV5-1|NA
CASSSEDTQETQYF
TGCGCCAGCAGCTCAGAGGACACCCAAGAGACCCAGTACTTC
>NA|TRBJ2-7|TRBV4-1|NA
CASRGTGTQEQYF
TGCGCCAGCAGAGGTACAGGGACGCAGGAGCAGTACTTC
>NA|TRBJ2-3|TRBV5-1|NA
CASSLTQLITDTQYF
TGCGCCAGCAGCTTGACACAGCTCATCACAGATACGCAGTATTTT
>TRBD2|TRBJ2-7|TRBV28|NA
CASSPPGGSPGIHEQYF
TGTGCCAGCAGTCCGCCGGGGGGGTCGCCTGGCATCCACGAGCAGTACTTC
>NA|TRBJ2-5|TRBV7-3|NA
CASSFSGEETQYF
TGTGCCAGCAGCTTCTCAGGGGAGGAGACCCAGTACTTC
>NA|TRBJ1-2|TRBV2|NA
CANGLREGDGYTF
TGTGCCAACGGCCTCAGGGAGGGGGATGGCTACACCTTC
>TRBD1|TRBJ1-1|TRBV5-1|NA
CASSFGQDTEAFF
TGCGCCAGCAGCTTTGGACAGGACACTGAAGCTTTCTTT
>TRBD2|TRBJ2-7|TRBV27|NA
CASGLRGAEQYF
TGTGCCAGCGGTCTGCGGGGGGCCGAGCAGTACTTC
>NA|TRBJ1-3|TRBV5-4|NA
CASSPGNSGNTIYF
TGTGCCAGCAGCCCGGGAAACTCTGGAAACACCATATATTTT
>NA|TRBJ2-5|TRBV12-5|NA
CASGLVGKGDQETQYF
TGTGCTAGTGGTTTGGTCGGTAAAGGGGACCAAGAGACCCAGTACTTC
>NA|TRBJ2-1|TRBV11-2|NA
CASSSPGGLYNEQFF
TGTGCCAGCAGCTCCCCGGGGGGCCTCTACAATGAGCAGTTCTTC
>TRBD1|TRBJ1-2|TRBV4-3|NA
CASSQTTGNYGYTF
TGCGCCAGCAGCCAAACGACAGGGAACTATGGCTACACCTTC
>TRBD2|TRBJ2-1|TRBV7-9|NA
CASSPPYRLAGVFNEQFF
TGTGCCAGCAGCCCCCCTTATCGACTAGCGGGAGTCTTTAATGAGCAGTTCTTC
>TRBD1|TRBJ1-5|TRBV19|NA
CASRVQGAVQPQHF
TGTGCCAGTAGGGTACAGGGGGCTGTGCAGCCCCAGCATTTT
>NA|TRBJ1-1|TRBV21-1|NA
CASSTTTRPLGTEAFF
TGTGCCAGCAGCACCACGACACGACCCCTCGGCACTGAAGCTTTCTTT